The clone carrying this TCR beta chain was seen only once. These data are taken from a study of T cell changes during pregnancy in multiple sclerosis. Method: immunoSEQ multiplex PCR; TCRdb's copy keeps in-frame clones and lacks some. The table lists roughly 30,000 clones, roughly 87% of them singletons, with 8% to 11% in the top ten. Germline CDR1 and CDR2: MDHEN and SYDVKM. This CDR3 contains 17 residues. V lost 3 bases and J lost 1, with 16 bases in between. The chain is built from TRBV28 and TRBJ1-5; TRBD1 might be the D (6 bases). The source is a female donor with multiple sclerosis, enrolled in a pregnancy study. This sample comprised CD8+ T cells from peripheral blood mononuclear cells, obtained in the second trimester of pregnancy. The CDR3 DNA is TGTGCCAGCAGTTTGTGGGGGGGTAGGGGGAGCAATCAGCCCCAGCATTTT. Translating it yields CASSLWGGRGSNQPQHF. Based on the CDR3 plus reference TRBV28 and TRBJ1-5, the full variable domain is DVKVTQSSRYLVKRTGEKVFLECVQDMDHENMFWYRQDPGLGLRLIYFSYDVKMKEKGDIPEGYSVSREKKERFSLILESASTNQTSMYLCASSLWGGRGSNQPQHFGDGTRLSIL.